These 13 T cell receptor beta chains originate from one sample sequenced in a study of shared clonotypes between healthy human individuals. This table comes from immunoSEQ multiplex PCR, and its TCRdb copy is limited to in-frame clones, with some not included. The sample yields approximately 1,000,000 clones, about 84% seen once. The sample consisted of memory CD4+ T cells from PBMCs. Subset of the sample: CD45RA-negative fraction. The receptors originated from a man between 18 and 29 years old in good health. Some clones in this sample may be carry-over from other donors' samples.

The chain employs TRBV7-3 and TRBJ2-7; TRBD1 aligns across 10 bases. This CDR3 region has 14 residues. In germline, CDR1 is SGHTA, CDR2 FQGTGA. The V segment lost 2 bases and the J segment 5 bases; nucleotides outside the gene matches: 3. CDR3 sequence reads: CASSLDRGHDEQYF. The CDR3 nucleotides read TGTGCCAGCAGCTTAGACAGGGGGCACGACGAGCAGTACTTC.

The genes are TRBV7-2 and TRBJ2-3; D gene uncertain. Between the trimmed V and J ends, which lost 5 bases and 6 bases, there was a span of 9 bases. Germline V gives CDR1 SGHTA, CDR2 FQGNSA. CDR3 length equals 12 residues. CDR3 bases: TGTGCCAGCAGCATAGATTCGGATACGCAGTATTTT. It is translated as CASSIDSDTQYF.

V is TRBV29-1 and J is TRBJ2-1; the match to TRBD2 covers 7 bases. Germline V gives CDR1 SQVTM, CDR2 ANQGSEA. Unmatched junction bases numbered 6, after V lost 6 bases and J lost 1 base. The CDR3 length is 14 residues. CDR3 region: CSVGGRGSYNEQFF. The DNA for the CDR3 is TGCAGCGTGGGCGGGAGAGGGTCCTACAATGAGCAGTTCTTC.

This clone was counted a few times. The chain recombines TRBV29-1 with TRBJ1-2, with 7 bases aligning to TRBD1. CDR3 length equals 14 residues. V was pared by 7 bases and J by 3 bases, with 11 bases of the junction left unmatched. Germline CDR1 SQVTM, CDR2 ANQGSEA. The CDR3 sequence: CSAHPAGGDYGYTF. Here the CDR3 DNA reads TGCAGCGCCCACCCGGCAGGGGGGGACTATGGCTACACCTTC.

V and J are TRBV19 and TRBJ2-7; D uncertain. V lost 8 bases, J lost 6 bases, and 20 bases lay in between. The CDR3 runs 14 residues. Looked up from germline, CDR1 is LNHDA and CDR2 is SQIVND (reference sequence). DNA of the CDR3: TGTGCCAGTCGCAAGCAAGGACCGACGGGCGAGCAGTACTTC. This sequence encodes CASRKQGPTGEQYF. Filled out from reference TRBV19 and TRBJ2-7, the complete variable domain reads DGGITQSPKYLFRKEGQNVTLSCEQNLNHDAMYWYRQDPGQGLRLIYYSQIVNDFQKGDIAEGYSVSREKKESFPLTVTSAQKNPTAFYLCASRKQGPTGEQYFGPGTRLTVT.

The genes are TRBV11-2 and TRBJ2-3; possible D gene TRBD1, 6 bases. V was shortened by 1 base and J by 5 bases, with 10 bases between the two germline ends. The CDR3 is made up of 14 amino acids. Looked up from germline, CDR1 is SGHAT and CDR2 is FQNNGV. CDR3 in amino acids: CASSLAGAGDTQYF. Written as DNA, the CDR3 is TGTGCCAGCAGCTTAGCAGGGGCCGGAGATACGCAGTATTTT.

This clone was recorded once. This chain links TRBV5-1 with TRBJ2-7, with D possibly TRBD1 on 6 matching bases. The V gene's germline CDR1 is SGHRS and CDR2 YFSETQ. The V end lost 6 bases, the J end lost 1 base, and 11 bases lay between the germline ends. This CDR3 is built from 13 residues. As DNA, the CDR3 is TGCGCCAGCACTCGACAGGATTCCTACGAGCAGTACTTC. Residues: CASTRQDSYEQYF.

The chain couples TRBV7-2 to TRBJ2-1; no clear D gene. CDR1 and CDR2 (germline): SGHTA, FQGNSA. The CDR3 consists of 15 residues. Trimming removed 1 base at V and 0 bases at J, with 7 bases between. CDR3: CASSLGAVSYNEQFF. The CDR3 DNA is TGTGCCAGCAGCTTAGGAGCAGTCTCCTACAATGAGCAGTTCTTC.

This rearrangement joins TRBV7-8 to TRBJ2-5; D call uncertain. V was clipped by 5 bases and J by 4 bases, with 11 bases between them. CDR1 and CDR2 from the germline V gene are SGHVS and FQNEAQ. CDR3 length: 13 residues. The CDR3 loop reads CASSPNRGETQYF. The DNA for the CDR3 is TGTGCCAGCAGCCCCAACCGTGGAGAGACCCAGTACTTC.

The V gene is TRBV7-8, the J gene TRBJ1-4; D not resolved. This CDR3 contains 13 residues. Germline CDR1 and CDR2: SGHVS and FQNEAQ. V gave up 3 bases and J gave up 5 bases, with 7 bases separating them. This CDR3 reads CASSFIGNEKLFF. CDR3 nucleotides: TGTGCCAGCAGCTTCATAGGGAATGAAAAACTGTTTTTT.

V is TRBV5-1 and J is TRBJ2-7; tentative D call: TRBD2 (6 bases). CDR1 SGHRS and CDR2 YFSETQ come from the germline V gene. The length of the CDR3 is 14 residues. The V and J ends lost 0 bases and 5 bases respectively, with 12 bases between them. The CDR3: CASSLGTTFNEQYF. CDR3 bases: TGCGCCAGCAGCTTGGGGACTACTTTTAACGAGCAGTACTTC. Filled out from reference TRBV5-1 and TRBJ2-7, the complete variable domain reads KAGVTQTPRYLIKTRGQQVTLSCSPISGHRSVSWYQQTPGQGLQFLFEYFSETQRNKGNFPGRFSGRQFSNSRSEMNVSTLELGDSALYLCASSLGTTFNEQYFGPGTRLTVT.

The rearrangement links TRBV18 to TRBJ2-1, with no clear D. Trimming shortened V by 3 bases and J by 7 bases, and 13 bases separated the two germline ends. The CDR3 has 14 residues. Germline V gene lookup returns CDR1 KGHSH and CDR2 LQKENI. CDR3 amino acids: CASSPRRLMNEQFF. The CDR3 nucleotides are TGTGCCAGCTCACCCCGCCGACTTATGAATGAGCAGTTCTTC.

The V gene is TRBV28, the J gene TRBJ2-7, with TRBD1 matching 10 bases. The CDR3 has 13 amino acids. V gave up 7 bases and J gave up 5 bases; unmatched junction bases: 5. CDR1 MDHEN and CDR2 SYDVKM come from the germline V gene. The CDR3, as DNA: TGTGCCAGCATATGGACAGGGGGGGACGAGCAGTACTTC. The encoded protein is CASIWTGGDEQYF.